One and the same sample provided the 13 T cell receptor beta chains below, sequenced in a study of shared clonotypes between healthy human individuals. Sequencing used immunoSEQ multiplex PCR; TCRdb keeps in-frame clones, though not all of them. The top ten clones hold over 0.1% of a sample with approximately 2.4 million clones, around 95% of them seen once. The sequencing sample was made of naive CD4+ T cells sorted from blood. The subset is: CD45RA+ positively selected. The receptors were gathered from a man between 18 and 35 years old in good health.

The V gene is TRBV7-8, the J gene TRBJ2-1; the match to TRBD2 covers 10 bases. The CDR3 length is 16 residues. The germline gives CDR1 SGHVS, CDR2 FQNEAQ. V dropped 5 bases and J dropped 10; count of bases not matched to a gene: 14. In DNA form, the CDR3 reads TGTGCCAGCAGCACTAGGGGGGGGTTACTAGCGGGAGAGCAGTTCTTC. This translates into CASSTRGGLLAGEQFF.

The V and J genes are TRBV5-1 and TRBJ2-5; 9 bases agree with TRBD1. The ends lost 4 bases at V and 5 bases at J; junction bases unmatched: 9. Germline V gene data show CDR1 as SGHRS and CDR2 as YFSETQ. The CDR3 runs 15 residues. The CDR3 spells CASSLVTGGQETQYF. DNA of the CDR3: TGCGCCAGCAGCCTAGTTACAGGGGGCCAGGAGACCCAGTACTTC.

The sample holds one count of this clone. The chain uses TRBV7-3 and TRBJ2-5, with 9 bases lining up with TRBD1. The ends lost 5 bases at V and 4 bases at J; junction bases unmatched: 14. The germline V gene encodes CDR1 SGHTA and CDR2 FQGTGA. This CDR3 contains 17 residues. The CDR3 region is CASSASAGTGWPETQYF. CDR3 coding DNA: TGTGCCAGCAGCGCATCGGCCGGGACAGGGTGGCCAGAGACCCAGTACTTC.

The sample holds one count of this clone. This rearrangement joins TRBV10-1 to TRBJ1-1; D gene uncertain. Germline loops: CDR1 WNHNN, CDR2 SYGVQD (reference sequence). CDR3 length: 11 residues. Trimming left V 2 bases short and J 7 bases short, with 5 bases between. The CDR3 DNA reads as TGCGCCAGCAGTGAGGGCGGTGAAGCTTTCTTT. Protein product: CASSEGGEAFF.

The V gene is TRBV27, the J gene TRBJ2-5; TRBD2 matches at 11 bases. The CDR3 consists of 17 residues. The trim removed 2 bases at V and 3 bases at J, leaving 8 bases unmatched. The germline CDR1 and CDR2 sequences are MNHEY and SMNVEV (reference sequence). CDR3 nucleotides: TGTGCCAGCAGTTTAATAGCGGGGGGGCGAGAGAAAGAGACCCAGTACTTC. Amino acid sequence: CASSLIAGGREKETQYF.

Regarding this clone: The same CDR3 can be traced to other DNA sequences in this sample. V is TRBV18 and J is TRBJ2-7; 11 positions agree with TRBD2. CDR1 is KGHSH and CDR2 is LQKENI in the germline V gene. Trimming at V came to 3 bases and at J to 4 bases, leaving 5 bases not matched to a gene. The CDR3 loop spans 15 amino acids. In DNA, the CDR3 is TGTGCCAGCTCACCTGGGACTAGCGGAGCATACGAGCAGTACTTC. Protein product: CASSPGTSGAYEQYF.

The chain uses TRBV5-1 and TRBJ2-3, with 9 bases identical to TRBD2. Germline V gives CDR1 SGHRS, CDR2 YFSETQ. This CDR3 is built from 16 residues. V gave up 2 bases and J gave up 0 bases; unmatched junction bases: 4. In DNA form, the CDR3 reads TGCGCCAGCAGCTTCGGGAGCGGGGGGAGCACAGATACGCAGTATTTT. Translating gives CASSFGSGGSTDTQYF.

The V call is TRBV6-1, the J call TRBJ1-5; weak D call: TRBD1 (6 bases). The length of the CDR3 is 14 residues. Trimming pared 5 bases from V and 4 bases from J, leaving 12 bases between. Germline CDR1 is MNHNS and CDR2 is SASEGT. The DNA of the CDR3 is TGTGCCAGCAGTCGACAGGTGGTTAATCAGCCCCAGCATTTT. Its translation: CASSRQVVNQPQHF.

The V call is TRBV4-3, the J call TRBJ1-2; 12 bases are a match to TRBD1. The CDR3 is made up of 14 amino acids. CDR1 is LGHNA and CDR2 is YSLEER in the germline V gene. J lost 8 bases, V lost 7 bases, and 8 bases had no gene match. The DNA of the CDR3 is TGCGCCAGCACCTCGATTGGGACAGGGGGCGGCTACACCTTC. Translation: CASTSIGTGGGYTF.

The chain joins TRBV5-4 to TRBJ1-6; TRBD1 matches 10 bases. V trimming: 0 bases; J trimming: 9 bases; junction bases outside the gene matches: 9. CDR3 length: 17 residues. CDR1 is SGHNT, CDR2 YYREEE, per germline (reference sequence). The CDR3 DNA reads TGTGCCAGCAGCTTGGACATCCCGGGACAGGGGAGTTCACCCCTCCACTTT. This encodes CASSLDIPGQGSSPLHF.

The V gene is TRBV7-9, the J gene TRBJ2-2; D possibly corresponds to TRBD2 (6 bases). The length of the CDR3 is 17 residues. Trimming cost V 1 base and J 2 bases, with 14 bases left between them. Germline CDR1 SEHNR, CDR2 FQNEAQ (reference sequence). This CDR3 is CASSLGRGLINTGELFF. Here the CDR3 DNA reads TGTGCCAGCAGCTTAGGGAGGGGACTTATTAACACCGGGGAGCTGTTTTTT.

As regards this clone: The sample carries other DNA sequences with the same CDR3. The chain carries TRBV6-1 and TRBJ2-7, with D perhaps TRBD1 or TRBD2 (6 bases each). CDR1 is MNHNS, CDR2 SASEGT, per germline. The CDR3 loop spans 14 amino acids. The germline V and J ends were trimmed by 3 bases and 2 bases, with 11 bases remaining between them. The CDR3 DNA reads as TGTGCCAGCAGTGACAGGGGAGGAACCTACGAGCAGTACTTC. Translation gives CASSDRGGTYEQYF.

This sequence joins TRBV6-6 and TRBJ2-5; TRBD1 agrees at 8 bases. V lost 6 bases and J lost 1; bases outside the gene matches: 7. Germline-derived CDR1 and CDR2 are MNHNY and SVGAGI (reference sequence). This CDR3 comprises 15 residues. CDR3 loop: CASSIGQGLQETQYF. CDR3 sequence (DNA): TGTGCCAGCAGCATAGGACAGGGCCTCCAAGAGACCCAGTACTTC.